The 21 T cell receptor beta chains reported below all come from one sample, sequenced in a study of blood T cell repertoires in COVID-19. The method was immunoSEQ multiplex PCR; TCRdb's version includes in-frame clones alone and lacks a portion of them. The sample shows a few hundred thousand clones, around 83% of them seen only once. The sequenced material came from peripheral blood. The origin of the receptors is a man aged 18 to 30 with active or convalescent COVID-19.

The chain joins TRBV28 to TRBJ1-4, with 10 bases that match TRBD1. Germline assignment: CDR1 MDHEN and CDR2 SYDVKM. V shed 6 bases and J 6 bases; nucleotides not matched to a gene: 13. The CDR3 covers 17 residues. Written as DNA, the CDR3 is TGTGCCAGCAGCCCTAGGACAGGGGGAGGCGGCTATGAAAAACTGTTTTTT. It encodes CASSPRTGGGGYEKLFF.

Note on this clone: The sample contains more than one DNA sequence encoding this CDR3. The V and J genes are TRBV7-9 and TRBJ1-5; D ambiguous. Per the germline V gene, CDR1 is SEHNR and CDR2 is FQNEAQ (reference sequence). There are 12 residues in the CDR3. The V gene lost 5 bases and the J gene lost 2 bases, with 4 bases spanning the gap. CDR3 nucleotides: TGTGCCAGCAGCAGAGGCAATCAGCCCCAGCATTTT. This gives the protein CASSRGNQPQHF.

Details on this clone: The junction and the germline gene differ at one end; a read error may be behind it. This chain joins TRBV30 and TRBJ2-5; 8 positions match TRBD1. Germline lookup yields CDR1 GTSNPN and CDR2 SVGIG (reference sequence). CDR3 size: 14 residues. CDR3 sequence reads: CAGSVTGVEETQYF. The CDR3 nucleotides are TGTGCCGGGAGCGTGACAGGGGTTGAAGAGACCCAGTACTTC.

The V call is TRBV5-1, the J call TRBJ2-2, with D uncertain. The CDR3 has 15 amino acids. Per the germline V gene, CDR1 is SGHRS and CDR2 is YFSETQ. V lost 2 bases, J lost 4 bases, and 12 bases lay in between. CDR3 nucleotide sequence: TGCGCCAGCAGCTTTTCGGGTCAGCGCACCGGGGAGCTGTTTTTT. Translating it yields CASSFSGQRTGELFF. Full variable domain (missing parts from reference TRBV5-1 and TRBJ2-2): KAGVTQTPRYLIKTRGQQVTLSCSPISGHRSVSWYQQTPGQGLQFLFEYFSETQRNKGNFPGRFSGRQFSNSRSEMNVSTLELGDSALYLCASSFSGQRTGELFFGEGSRLTVL.

This clone occurred a few times. This chain connects TRBV9 to TRBJ2-2; 7 bases map to TRBD2. J lost 4 bases, V lost 5 bases, and 11 bases had no gene match. The V gene's germline CDR1 is SGDLS and CDR2 YYNGEE. This CDR3 has 16 residues. The CDR3 DNA is TGTGCCAGCAGTAGTCCGGCTGGCGGGGGCACCGGGGAGCTGTTTTTT. As protein: CASSSPAGGGTGELFF.

This clone was recorded once. The rearrangement links TRBV29-1 to TRBJ2-3; the D gene is possibly TRBD1 (5 bases). Germline values: CDR1 SQVTM, CDR2 ANQGSEA. The CDR3 has 13 residues. V was shortened by 6 bases and J by 5 bases, with 15 bases between the two germline ends. The CDR3 bases are TGCAGCGTCGGTGGGCAGGGTGGAGATACGCAGTATTTT. Its protein is CSVGGQGGDTQYF.

J is TRBJ1-1 and V is TRBV13, with D unclear. Between the trimmed V and J ends, which lost 4 bases and 8 bases, there was a span of 14 bases. This CDR3 contains 13 residues. CDR1 and CDR2 (germline): PRHDT, FYEKMQ (reference sequence). CDR3 sequence (DNA): TGTGCCAGCAGCTCAGCCGCTGAGGAAGAAGCTTTCTTT. Residues: CASSSAAEEEAFF. Combining the CDR3 with reference TRBV13 and TRBJ1-1 gives the whole variable domain AAGVIQSPRHLIKEKRETATLKCYPIPRHDTVYWYQQGPGQDPQFLISFYEKMQSDKGSIPDRFSAQQFSDYHSELNMSSLELGDSALYFCASSSAAEEEAFFGQGTRLTVV.

This sequence joins TRBV12-3 or TRBV12-4 and TRBJ2-2; D not resolved. The CDR3 has 13 amino acids. The ends were cut back, 5 bases at V and 6 bases at J, with 10 bases in the middle. In DNA form, the CDR3 reads TGTGCCAGCAGTCTACAGTGGGCCGGGGAGCTGTTTTTT. It encodes CASSLQWAGELFF.

The J gene is TRBJ2-5, the V gene TRBV9; no firm D call. Trimming removed 3 bases from V and 0 bases from J, with 6 bases in between. CDR1 and CDR2 (germline): SGDLS, YYNGEE. The CDR3 is made up of 13 amino acids. Written as DNA, the CDR3 is TGTGCCAGCAGCGCTAGTTACCAAGAGACCCAGTACTTC. Residues: CASSASYQETQYF.

This rearrangement joins TRBV13 to TRBJ1-2, with D maybe TRBD1 (5 bases). Germline lookup yields CDR1 PRHDT and CDR2 FYEKMQ (reference sequence). The V end was cut by 6 bases, the J end by 0 bases, with 17 bases between. The CDR3 sequence is 16 residues long. The CDR3 sequence: CASSESLRVSNYGYTF. In DNA, the CDR3 is TGTGCCAGCAGTGAGTCCCTCAGGGTTTCTAACTATGGCTACACCTTC. Drawing the rest from reference TRBV13 and TRBJ1-2, the complete variable domain is AAGVIQSPRHLIKEKRETATLKCYPIPRHDTVYWYQQGPGQDPQFLISFYEKMQSDKGSIPDRFSAQQFSDYHSELNMSSLELGDSALYFCASSESLRVSNYGYTFGSGTRLTVV.

This chain connects TRBV6-1 to TRBJ1-1; 7 bases line up with TRBD1. Germline V lookup: CDR1 MNHNS, CDR2 SASEGT. The CDR3 has 15 residues. V was pared by 2 bases and J by 1 base, with 4 bases of the junction left unmatched. The CDR3 DNA reads TGTGCCAGCAGTGAACCCACAGGGGCGAACACTGAAGCTTTCTTT. Its translation is CASSEPTGANTEAFF.

The chain couples TRBV27 to TRBJ2-5; possible D gene TRBD1, 5 bases. V lost 0 bases and J 2 bases, leaving 16 bases between the germline ends. Germline V gene sequence: CDR1 MNHEY, CDR2 SMNVEV (reference sequence). This CDR3 region has 17 residues. CDR3 in DNA: TGTGCCAGCAGTTTATCGAGGCAGGGTCTAGGGCAAGAGACCCAGTACTTC. This codes for CASSLSRQGLGQETQYF.

The chain couples TRBV5-4 to TRBJ2-1, with 8 bases fitting TRBD2. Germline V gives CDR1 SGHNT, CDR2 YYREEE (reference sequence). The V segment lost 4 bases and the J segment 2 bases; nucleotides outside the gene matches: 5. CDR3 size: 15 residues. CDR3 sequence reads: CASSPTSATYNEQFF. The CDR3 region has the DNA TGTGCCAGCAGCCCGACTAGCGCAACCTACAATGAGCAGTTCTTC.

The rearrangement links TRBV5-4 to TRBJ2-7, with 9 bases aligning to TRBD1. Germline-derived CDR1 and CDR2 are SGHNT and YYREEE (reference sequence). V lost 4 bases, J lost 4 bases, and 6 bases stayed unmatched. The CDR3 contains 14 residues. The CDR3 region is CASSQDRGGYEQYF. In nucleotides, the CDR3 is TGTGCCAGCAGCCAGGACAGGGGAGGTTACGAGCAGTACTTC.

The rearrangement links TRBV6-2 or TRBV6-3 to TRBJ1-3; D unclear. V was trimmed by 4 bases and J by 4 bases, leaving 8 bases between them. The length of the CDR3 is 13 residues. The germline CDR1 and CDR2 sequences are MNHEY and SVGEGT. CDR3 in DNA: TGTGCCAGCAGTTGGGCGTCCGGAAACACCATATATTTT. Translating it yields CASSWASGNTIYF.

The chain carries TRBV5-1 and TRBJ2-3; 9 bases are shared with TRBD1. With V trimmed by 1 base and J by 3 bases, 3 bases remained unmatched. The CDR3 loop spans 15 amino acids. In germline, CDR1 is SGHRS, CDR2 YFSETQ. CDR3 in DNA: TGCGCCAGCAGCTTGCAGGGACAGGGAACAGATACGCAGTATTTT. It codes for CASSLQGQGTDTQYF.

The chain recombines TRBV11-2 with TRBJ2-7; a possible D gene is TRBD1 (6 bases). Germline CDR1 and CDR2: SGHAT and FQNNGV. The CDR3 totals 13 residues. The V gene lost 0 bases and the J gene lost 5 bases, with 8 bases spanning the gap. In DNA, the CDR3 is TGTGCCAGCAGCTTAGATCCAGGGGACGAGCAGTACTTC. It is translated as CASSLDPGDEQYF.

This sequence joins TRBV11-1 and TRBJ2-7; weak D call: TRBD1 (6 bases). V gave up 5 bases and J gave up 4 bases, with 15 bases separating them. The CDR3 covers 14 residues. CDR1 is SGHAT, CDR2 FQDESV, per germline (reference sequence). The CDR3 here is CASSGSDRRYEQYF. In nucleotides, the CDR3 is TGTGCCAGCAGCGGGTCAGACAGGCGATACGAGCAGTACTTC.

The rearrangement uses TRBV27 and TRBJ2-2; TRBD1 matches at 9 bases. The V and J ends lost 2 bases and 12 bases, in that order; junction bases with no gene match: 4. CDR3 length equals 13 residues. The germline V gene encodes CDR1 MNHEY and CDR2 SMNVEV (reference sequence). CDR3 sequence: CASSLADRGKLFF. The CDR3 bases are TGTGCCAGCAGTTTAGCGGACAGGGGAAAGCTGTTTTTT.

The DNA of the CDR3 is TGTGCCAGCAGTTTCTACGGGGGCACTGAAGCTTTCTTT. The encoded protein is CASSFYGGTEAFF. The genes are TRBV12-3 or TRBV12-4 and TRBJ1-1, with D perhaps matching TRBD1 (5 bases). The CDR3 is 13 amino acids. V was cut by 3 bases and J by 4 bases, with 9 bases left in between.

The chain joins TRBV5-6 to TRBJ2-7; 7 bases agree with TRBD1. Germline V CDR1 and CDR2: SGHDT, YYEEEE. The ends lost 4 bases at V and 2 bases at J; junction bases unmatched: 6. The CDR3 has 14 residues. The CDR3 loop is CASSTTGTAYEQYF. The CDR3 DNA follows: TGTGCCAGCAGCACGACCGGGACAGCCTACGAGCAGTACTTC.